The clone carrying this TCR beta chain was seen only once. The data were obtained in a study of CD8 T cells in Susac syndrome. CDR3 length equals 15 residues. V lost 3 bases, J lost 9 bases, and 15 bases lay in between. Per germline, CDR1 SGHTA and CDR2 FQGTGA. The RNA, about 0.45 to 1 ug, was put through reverse transcription using random hexamers. TCRdb recomputed calls from the immunoSEQ multiplex PCR reads with MiXCR, one row per CDR3 protein. The repertoire has under 200,000 distinct CDR3 sequences, around 95% of them found once; the top ten carry 0.15% to 0.2%. The clonotype originates from a human donor with Susac syndrome. Sequenced sample: CD8+ T cells from PBMCs. The chain has TRBV7-3 and TRBJ1-6; D possibly corresponds to TRBD1 (5 bases). The CDR3 bases are TGTGCCAGCAGCTTTTCCCGGGGGGTCGGTTCACCCCTCCACTTT. Protein sequence: CASSFSRGVGSPLHF.